The sequence of this T cell receptor beta chain was determined in a study of blood T cell repertoires in COVID-19. The method was immunoSEQ multiplex PCR; TCRdb's version includes in-frame clones alone and lacks a portion of them. The sample gives approximately 480,000 clones, roughly 87% of which show up once; 0.65% to 0.9% is in the top ten. Germline CDR1 is SEHNR and CDR2 is FQNEAQ (reference sequence). The V segment lost 1 base and the J segment 2 bases; nucleotides outside the gene matches: 5. CDR3 length equals 16 residues. The TCR originated in a woman in her late teens or twenties who had recovered from COVID-19. The chain carries TRBV7-9 and TRBJ1-5; 7 bases agree with TRBD1. Sequencing was carried out using PBMCs or T cells enriched from blood (not recorded which). DNA of the CDR3: TGTGCCAGCAGCTTAGGATCAGGGGGTCGCAATCAGCCCCAGCATTTT. It specifies CASSLGSGGRNQPQHF.